This T cell receptor beta chain comes out of a study of T cell responses to AZD1222 COVID-19 vaccine. This clone has only one observation. Method: immunoSEQ multiplex PCR; TCRdb's copy keeps in-frame clones and lacks some. The sample yields around 120,000 clones, roughly nine tenths seen once. Per the germline V gene, CDR1 is SGHVS and CDR2 is FQNEAQ. The V gene lost 3 bases and the J gene lost 0 bases, with 9 bases spanning the gap. CDR3 length: 14 residues. The V gene is TRBV7-8, the J gene TRBJ2-7; no reliable D call. This receptor was taken from an adult in good health. The material was peripheral blood, obtained on day 0 of AZD1222 vaccination. CDR3: CASSFPASSYEQYF. DNA of the CDR3: TGTGCCAGCAGCTTTCCGGCCAGCTCCTACGAGCAGTACTTC.